Described below is a single TCR beta chain sequence and its context. No base quality information exists; no much larger clone differs at one position. Explained via the paper, the treatment or condition label denotes: live attenuated yellow fever vaccine strain. PBMCs were isolated from peripheral blood using a standard Ficoll-Paque protocol. Epitope-specific CD8 T cells were sorted using a dextramer loaded with the yellow fever NS4B epitope peptide, with anti-CD3 and anti-CD8 staining. RNA was extracted with TriZol from bulk PBMCs, CD4 and CD8 fractions, and dextramer-positive and dextramer-negative fractions. The sample belongs to a study of T cells after yellow fever vaccination (dated by TCRdb to about 2019). At the level of the whole study: The SMART-Seq v4 Ultra Low Input RNA kit was used to prepare libraries from fractions with low cell numbers. Two healthy male donors, one aged 18 to 30 and one aged 30 to 40 years, were included in the cohort. Bulk TCR alpha and beta repertoires were sequenced longitudinally to track T-cell clones before and after primary and booster YFV17D yellow fever vaccination. Blood was collected at multiple timepoints before and after primary and secondary immunization, and bulk PBMC replicates and cell subsets were isolated.

Points the paper makes about the study in general: A small share of clonotypes occurred in both CD4 and CD8 compartments, likely arising from convergent recombination. The study included only two donors, which limits how far the findings can be generalized. The secondary T-cell response was found to be weaker but faster than the primary response, with a peak reached on day 5 rather than on day 15. After the booster, most of the clones that had expanded following primary vaccination were detected again (approximately 95% of CD4 and around 88% of CD8), which suggests that memory was broadly maintained. FACS-sorted repertoires could contain abundant contaminating clonotypes from the bulk population, so computational filtering was required.

TCR cDNA was made using 5'RACE template switching, a step that added a universal primer site and unique molecular identifiers. Priming of cDNA synthesis was performed from both the TCR alpha and TCR beta constant segments. Libraries were amplified in two PCR steps, with sample barcodes and sequencing adapters added in the second step. Sequencing of the libraries was done on either Illumina HiSeq 2500 (2x100 bp) or NovaSeq (2x150 bp). Under the source paper's analysis protocol: MIGEC handled demultiplexing of reads and collapsing into UMI consensus sequences, while MiXCR performed V(D)J alignment. Vaccine-responding clonotypes were defined with edgeR using replicate PBMC samples, requiring FDR below 0.01 and a log2 fold change above 5 up to day 15. Bulk clonotypes were assigned CD4 or CD8 identity according to which sequenced CD4 or CD8 repertoire held them at higher abundance. Clonotypes enriched at least 10-fold in dextramer-positive over dextramer-negative fractions were defined as NS4B-specific, and CD4-biased clonotypes were excluded. TCRdb applied fastp at Q25 and MiXCR to the public reads, then kept only in-frame beta chains. Under each unique CDR3 protein, matching rows form one entry showing the most common genes and DNA. The V and J calls here are based on TCRdb, not the publication. Across this sample there are more than 75,000 distinct CDR3 sequences, with roughly 10% seen only once. In total, the top ten clones hold 16% of the sample.

The TCR sequence derives from a young man who received the YFV17D yellow fever vaccine. The sample consisted of CD8+ T cells not binding an NS4B(214-222) dextramer, sorted from PBMCs, taken less than 16 days after the first yellow fever vaccination. In light of the paper, this sample's cell subset or site label describes: NS4B epitope dextramer-negative CD8 T cells.

CDR3 region: CASSWEQGIGTDTQYF. The DNA sequence is as follows: TGTGCCAGCAGCTGGGAACAGGGGATTGGGACAGATACGCAGTATTTT. The chain couples TRBV5-5 to TRBJ2-3; 7 bases in between match TRBD1. The CDR3 holds 16 amino acids from the cysteine to the phenylalanine. Only CDR3 DNA is held: 48 bases, read in frame from base 1. From the germline V gene (reference sequence), CDR1 is SGHKS and CDR2 is YYEKEE. V lost 3 bases and J lost 3 bases, and the count of bases not matched to a germline gene is 10.